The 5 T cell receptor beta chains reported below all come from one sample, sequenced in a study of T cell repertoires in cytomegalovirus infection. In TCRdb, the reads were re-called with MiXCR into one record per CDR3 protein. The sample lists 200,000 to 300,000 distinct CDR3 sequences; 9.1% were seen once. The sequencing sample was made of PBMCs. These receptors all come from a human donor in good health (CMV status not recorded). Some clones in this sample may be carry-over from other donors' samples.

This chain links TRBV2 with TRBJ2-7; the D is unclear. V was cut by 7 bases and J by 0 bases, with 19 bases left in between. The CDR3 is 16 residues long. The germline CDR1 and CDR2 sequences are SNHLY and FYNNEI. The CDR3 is CASTLSARPSSYEQYF. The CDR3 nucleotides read TGTGCCAGCACCCTCTCGGCGAGGCCTAGCTCCTACGAGCAGTACTTC.

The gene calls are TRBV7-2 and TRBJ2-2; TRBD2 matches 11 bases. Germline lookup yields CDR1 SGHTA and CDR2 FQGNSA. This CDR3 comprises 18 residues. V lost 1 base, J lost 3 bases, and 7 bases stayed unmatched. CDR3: CASSLGATSGIDTGELFF. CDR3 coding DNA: TGTGCCAGCAGCTTAGGGGCGACTAGCGGGATAGACACCGGGGAGCTGTTTTTT.

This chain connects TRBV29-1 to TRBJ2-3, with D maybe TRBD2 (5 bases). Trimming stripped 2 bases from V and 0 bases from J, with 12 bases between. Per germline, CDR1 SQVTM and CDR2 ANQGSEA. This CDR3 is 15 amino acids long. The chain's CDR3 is CSVELYEGSTDTQYF. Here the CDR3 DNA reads TGCAGCGTTGAACTATATGAGGGAAGCACAGATACGCAGTATTTT.

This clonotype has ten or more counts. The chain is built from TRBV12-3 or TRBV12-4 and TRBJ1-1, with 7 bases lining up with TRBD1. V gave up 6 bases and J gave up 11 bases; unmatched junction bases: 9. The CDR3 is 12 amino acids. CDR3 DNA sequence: TGTGCCAGCAGCCCGACAGGGATCGCGGCTTTCTTT. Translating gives CASSPTGIAAFF.

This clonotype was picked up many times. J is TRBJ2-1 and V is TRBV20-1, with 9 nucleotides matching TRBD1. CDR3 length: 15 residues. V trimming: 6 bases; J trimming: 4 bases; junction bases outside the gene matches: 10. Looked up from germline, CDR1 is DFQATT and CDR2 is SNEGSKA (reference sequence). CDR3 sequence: CSATSNRGQYNEQFF. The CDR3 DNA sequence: TGCAGTGCAACGTCCAACAGGGGGCAATACAATGAGCAGTTCTTC.